This TCR beta chain was identified during a study of blood T cell repertoires in COVID-19. Study at large: Nucleic acid was either cDNA or gDNA, and it came from T cells, B-cell-depleted T cells, or PBMCs.

Sequenced by immunoSEQ multiplex PCR; TCRdb stores in-frame clones only, minus some. The sample consists of roughly 170,000 clones, 83% of them appearing once. The CDR3 extends over 15 amino acids. Germline loops: CDR1 SNHLY, CDR2 FYNNEI. The ends lost 6 bases at V and 3 bases at J; junction bases unmatched: 4. Clinical histories supplied by participants themselves formed the basis of cohort assignment. Donors in Cohort 3 counted as recovered after two negative PCRs, clearance, or symptom resolution. The receptor was isolated from a woman aged 45-60 years who had recovered from COVID-19. The material sequenced was PBMCs or T cells enriched from blood (not recorded which). The rearrangement joins TRBV2 to TRBJ2-4; 11 bases align to TRBD2. The CDR3 sequence is CASRPTSGDKNIQYF. The CDR3 coding sequence is TGTGCCAGCAGACCGACTAGCGGGGACAAAAACATTCAGTACTTC.